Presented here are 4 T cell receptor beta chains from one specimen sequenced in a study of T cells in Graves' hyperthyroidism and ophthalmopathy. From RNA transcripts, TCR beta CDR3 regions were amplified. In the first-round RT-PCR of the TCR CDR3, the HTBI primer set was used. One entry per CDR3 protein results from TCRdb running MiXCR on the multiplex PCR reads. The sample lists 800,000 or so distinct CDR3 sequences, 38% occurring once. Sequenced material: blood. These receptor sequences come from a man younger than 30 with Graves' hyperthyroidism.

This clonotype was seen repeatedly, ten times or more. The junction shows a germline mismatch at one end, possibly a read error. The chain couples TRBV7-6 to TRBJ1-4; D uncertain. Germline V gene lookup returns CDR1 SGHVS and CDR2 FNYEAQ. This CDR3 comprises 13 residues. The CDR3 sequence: CASSLEYGAELSF. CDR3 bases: TGTGCCAGCAGCTTAGAGTACGGCGCGGAACTGTCTTTT.

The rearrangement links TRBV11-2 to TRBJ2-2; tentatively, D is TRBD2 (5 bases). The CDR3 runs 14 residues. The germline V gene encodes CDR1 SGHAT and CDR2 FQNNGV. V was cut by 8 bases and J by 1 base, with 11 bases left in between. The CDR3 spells CASGSVRNTGELFF. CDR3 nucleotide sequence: TGTGCCAGCGGTAGCGTGAGGAACACCGGGGAGCTGTTTTTT. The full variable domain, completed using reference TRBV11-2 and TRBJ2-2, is EAGVAQSPRYKIIEKRQSVAFWCNPISGHATLYWYQQILGQGPKLLIQFQNNGVVDDSQLPKDRFSAERLKGVDSTLKIQPAKLEDSAVYLCASGSVRNTGELFFGEGSRLTVL.

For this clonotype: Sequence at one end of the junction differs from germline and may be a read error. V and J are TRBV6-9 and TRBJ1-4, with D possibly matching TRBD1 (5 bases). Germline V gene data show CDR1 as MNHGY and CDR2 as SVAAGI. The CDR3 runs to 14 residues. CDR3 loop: CASSYDGTSEKLFF. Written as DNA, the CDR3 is TGTGCCAGCAGTTATGACGGGACTAGTGAAAAACTGTTTTTT.

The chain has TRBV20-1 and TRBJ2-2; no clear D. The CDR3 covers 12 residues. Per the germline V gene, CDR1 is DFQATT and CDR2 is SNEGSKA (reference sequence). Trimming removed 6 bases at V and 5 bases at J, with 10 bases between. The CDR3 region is CSAGQGTGELFF. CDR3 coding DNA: TGCAGTGCCGGCCAAGGGACCGGGGAGCTGTTTTTT.